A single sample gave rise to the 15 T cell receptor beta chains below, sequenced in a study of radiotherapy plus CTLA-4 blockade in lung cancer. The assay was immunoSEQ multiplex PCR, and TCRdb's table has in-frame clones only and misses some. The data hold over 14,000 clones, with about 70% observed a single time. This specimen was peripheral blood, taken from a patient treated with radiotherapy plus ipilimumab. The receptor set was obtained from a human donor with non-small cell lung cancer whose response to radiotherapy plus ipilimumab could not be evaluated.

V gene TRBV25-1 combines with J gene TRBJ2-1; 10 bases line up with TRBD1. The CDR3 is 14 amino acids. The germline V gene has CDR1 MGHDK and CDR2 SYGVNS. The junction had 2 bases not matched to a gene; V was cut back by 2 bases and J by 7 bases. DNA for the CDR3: TGTGCCAGCAGTGAACCGGGACAGGGGAATGAGCAGTTCTTC. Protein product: CASSEPGQGNEQFF.

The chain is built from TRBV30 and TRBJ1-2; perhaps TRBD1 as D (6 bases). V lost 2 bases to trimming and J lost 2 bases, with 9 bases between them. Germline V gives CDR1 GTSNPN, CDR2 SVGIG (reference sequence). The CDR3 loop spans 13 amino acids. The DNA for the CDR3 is TGTGCCTGGAGTTTCGGACAGAACTATGGCTACACCTTC. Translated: CAWSFGQNYGYTF. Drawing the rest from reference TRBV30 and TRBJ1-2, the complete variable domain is SQTIHQWPATLVQPVGSPLSLECTVEGTSNPNLYWYRQAAGRGLQLLFYSVGIGQISSEVPQNLSASRPQDRQFILSSKKLLLSDSGFYLCAWSFGQNYGYTFGSGTRLTVV.

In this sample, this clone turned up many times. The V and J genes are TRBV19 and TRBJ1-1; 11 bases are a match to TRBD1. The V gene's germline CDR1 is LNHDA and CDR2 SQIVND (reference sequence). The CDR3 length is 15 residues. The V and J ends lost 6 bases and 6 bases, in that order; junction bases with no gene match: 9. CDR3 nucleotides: TGTGCCAGTAGGGACAGGGGGCCCCTGACCTCTGAAGCTTTCTTT. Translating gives CASRDRGPLTSEAFF. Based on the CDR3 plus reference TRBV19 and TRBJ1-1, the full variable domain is DGGITQSPKYLFRKEGQNVTLSCEQNLNHDAMYWYRQDPGQGLRLIYYSQIVNDFQKGDIAEGYSVSREKKESFPLTVTSAQKNPTAFYLCASRDRGPLTSEAFFGQGTRLTVV.

CDR3 in amino acids: CASSIYQVTAGANVLTF. The DNA for the CDR3 is TGTGCCAGTAGTATATACCAGGTTACCGCTGGGGCCAACGTCCTGACTTTC. The chain is built from TRBV19 and TRBJ2-6; D remains unclear. The V and J ends lost 2 bases and 2 bases respectively, with 13 bases between them. The CDR3 totals 17 residues. Per germline, CDR1 LNHDA and CDR2 SQIVND (reference sequence).

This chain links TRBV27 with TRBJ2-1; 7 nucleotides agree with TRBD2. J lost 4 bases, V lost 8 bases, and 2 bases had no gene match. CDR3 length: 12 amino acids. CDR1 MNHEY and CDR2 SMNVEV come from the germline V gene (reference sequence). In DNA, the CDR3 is TGTGCCAGCCTCGGGGGGTACAATGAGCAGTTCTTC. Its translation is CASLGGYNEQFF.

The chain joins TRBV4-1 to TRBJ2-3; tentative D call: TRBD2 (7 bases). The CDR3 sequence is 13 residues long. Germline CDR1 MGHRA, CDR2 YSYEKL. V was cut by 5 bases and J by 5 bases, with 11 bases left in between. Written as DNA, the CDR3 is TGCGCCAGCAGCGGGGGGGCCCTAGATACGCAGTATTTT. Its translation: CASSGGALDTQYF.

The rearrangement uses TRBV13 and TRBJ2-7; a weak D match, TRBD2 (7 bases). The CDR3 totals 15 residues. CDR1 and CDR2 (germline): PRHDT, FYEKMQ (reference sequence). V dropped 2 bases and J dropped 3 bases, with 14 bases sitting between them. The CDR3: CASSLRGGPIYEQYV. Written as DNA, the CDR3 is TGTGCCAGCAGCTTAAGGGGGGGCCCAATCTACGAGCAGTACGTC.

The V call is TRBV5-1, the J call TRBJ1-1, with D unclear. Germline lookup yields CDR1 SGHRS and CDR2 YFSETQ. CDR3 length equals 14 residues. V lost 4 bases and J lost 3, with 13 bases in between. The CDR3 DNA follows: TGCGCCAGCAGCATCGGCCGGGGAGACACTGAAGCTTTCTTT. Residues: CASSIGRGDTEAFF.

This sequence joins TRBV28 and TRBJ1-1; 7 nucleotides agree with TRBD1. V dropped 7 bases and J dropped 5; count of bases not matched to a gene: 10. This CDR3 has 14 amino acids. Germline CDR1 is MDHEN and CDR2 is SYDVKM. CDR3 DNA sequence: TGTGCCAGCATGATAGGGGGCGCAGGGACTGAAGCTTTCTTT. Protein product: CASMIGGAGTEAFF.

The CDR3 sequence is CASSPIPGTGLGNTIYF. The DNA of the CDR3 is TGTGCCAGCAGCCCAATACCCGGGACAGGACTCGGAAACACCATATATTTT. The rearrangement links TRBV7-8 to TRBJ1-3; TRBD1 matches 8 bases. The germline V gene encodes CDR1 SGHVS and CDR2 FQNEAQ. This CDR3 comprises 17 residues. With V trimmed by 5 bases and J by 4 bases, 13 bases remained unmatched.

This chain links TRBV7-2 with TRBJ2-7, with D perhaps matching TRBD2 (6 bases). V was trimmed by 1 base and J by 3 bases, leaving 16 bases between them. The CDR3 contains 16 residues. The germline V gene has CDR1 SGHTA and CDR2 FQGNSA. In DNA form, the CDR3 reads TGTGCCAGCAGCTTAGGAGCGGGTCCCAATTACTACGAGCAGTACTTC. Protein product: CASSLGAGPNYYEQYF.

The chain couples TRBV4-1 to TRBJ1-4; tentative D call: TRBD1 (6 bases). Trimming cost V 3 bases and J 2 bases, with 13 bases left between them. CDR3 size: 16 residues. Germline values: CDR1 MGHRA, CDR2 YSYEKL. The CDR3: CASSQPGGGTNEKLFF. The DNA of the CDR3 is TGCGCCAGCAGCCAGCCGGGGGGGGGCACTAATGAAAAACTGTTTTTT.

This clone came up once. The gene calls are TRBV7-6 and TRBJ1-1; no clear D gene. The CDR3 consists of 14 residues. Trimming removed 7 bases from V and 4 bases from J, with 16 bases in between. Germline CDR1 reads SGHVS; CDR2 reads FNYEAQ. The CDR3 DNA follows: TGTGCCAGCACCCTGGAGGAGACCGCCACTGAAGCTTTCTTT. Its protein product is CASTLEETATEAFF.

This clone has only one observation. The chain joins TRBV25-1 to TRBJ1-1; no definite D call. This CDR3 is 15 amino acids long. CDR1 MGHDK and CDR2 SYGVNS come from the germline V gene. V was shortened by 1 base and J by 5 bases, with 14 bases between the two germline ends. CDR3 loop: CASSESIRAGTEAFF. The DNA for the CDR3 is TGTGCCAGCAGTGAATCAATTAGGGCGGGGACTGAAGCTTTCTTT.

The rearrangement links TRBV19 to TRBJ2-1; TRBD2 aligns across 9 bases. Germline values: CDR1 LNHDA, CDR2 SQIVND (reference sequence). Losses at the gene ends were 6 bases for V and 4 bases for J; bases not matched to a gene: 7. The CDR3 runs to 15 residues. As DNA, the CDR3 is TGTGCCAGTAGGGAACTAGCGGGCAAATACAATGAGCAGTTCTTC. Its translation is CASRELAGKYNEQFF.